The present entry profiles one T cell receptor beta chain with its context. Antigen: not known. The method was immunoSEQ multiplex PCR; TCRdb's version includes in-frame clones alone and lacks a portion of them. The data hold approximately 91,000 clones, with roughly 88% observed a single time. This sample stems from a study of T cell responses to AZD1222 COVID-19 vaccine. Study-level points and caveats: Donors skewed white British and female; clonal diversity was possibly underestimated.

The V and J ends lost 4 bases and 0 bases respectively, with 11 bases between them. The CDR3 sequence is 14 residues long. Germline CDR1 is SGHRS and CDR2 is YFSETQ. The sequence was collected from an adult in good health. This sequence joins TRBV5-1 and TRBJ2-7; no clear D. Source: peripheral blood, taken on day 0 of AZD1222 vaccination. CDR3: CASSMDPSSYEQYF. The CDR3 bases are TGCGCCAGCAGCATGGACCCTAGCTCCTACGAGCAGTACTTC.